This TCR beta chain was sequenced for a study of blood T cells in healthy people across ages. Findings and limits, study-wide: Diversity of TCR beta per million T cells declined in a roughly linear way with age.

The germline V and J ends were trimmed by 7 bases and 0 bases, with 10 bases remaining between them. This CDR3 has 15 residues. The use of a sample-barcoded 5' primer and a J-beta primer mix characterized a second PCR of roughly 6 to 11 cycles. TCRdb analysed the 5' RACE reads with MiXCR anew, one entry per CDR3 protein. The sample holds approximately 350,000 distinct CDR3 sequences, approximately 47% seen once. The sample providers were healthy Caucasian people from Russia, aged roughly 6 to 90. This clonotype was observed a few times. Its antigen is unidentified. The sample comprised blood. The chain couples TRBV12-3 or TRBV12-4 to TRBJ2-6; D unresolved. The receptor's source is a man between 60 and 75 years old in good health. CDR3 sequence reads: CASTRTSSGANVLTF. CDR3 nucleotide sequence: TGTGCCAGCACCCGGACCAGCTCTGGGGCCAACGTCCTGACTTTC.